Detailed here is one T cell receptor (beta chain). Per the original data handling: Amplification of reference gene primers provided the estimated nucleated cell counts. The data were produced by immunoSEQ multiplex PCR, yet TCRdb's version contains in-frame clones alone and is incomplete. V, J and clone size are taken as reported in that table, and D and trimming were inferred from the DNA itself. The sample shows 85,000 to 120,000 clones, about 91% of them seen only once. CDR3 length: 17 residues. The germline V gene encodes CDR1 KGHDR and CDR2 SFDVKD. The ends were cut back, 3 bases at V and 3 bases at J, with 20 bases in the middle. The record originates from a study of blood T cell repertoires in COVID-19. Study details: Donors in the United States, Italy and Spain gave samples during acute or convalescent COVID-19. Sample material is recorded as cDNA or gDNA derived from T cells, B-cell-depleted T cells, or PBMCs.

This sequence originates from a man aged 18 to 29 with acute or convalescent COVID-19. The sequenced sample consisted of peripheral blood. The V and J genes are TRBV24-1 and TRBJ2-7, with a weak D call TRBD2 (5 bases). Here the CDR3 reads CATSDTRHKGRDYEQYF. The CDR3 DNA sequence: TGTGCCACCAGTGATACCCGACACAAGGGTCGGGACTACGAGCAGTACTTC.